This TCR beta chain emerged from a study of neurological immune-mediated disorders. Noted time point: longitudinal time-point 3. This clonotype was picked up many times. Its antigen is unknown. J was trimmed by 4 bases and V by 4 bases; bases with no gene match: 3. This CDR3 spans 14 amino acids. From germline, CDR1 is MNHNY and CDR2 SVGAGI (reference sequence). The authors made cDNA by 5'RACE with 10-nucleotide random UMIs. TCRdb used MiXCR to reprocess the 5' RACE reads, holding one entry per CDR3 protein. The sample records 95,000 to 110,000 distinct CDR3 sequences, 11% being singletons. Findings and caveats of the study: HTLV-1-associated myelopathy displayed the greatest TCR clonal expansion, and multiple sclerosis exhibited the smallest, lower than that of healthy controls.

This chain joins TRBV6-6 and TRBJ2-3; 9 bases match TRBD1. The TCR comes from a female donor with HTLV-1-associated myelopathy (HAM/TSP). The material sequenced was PBMCs. DNA for the CDR3: TGTGCCAGCAGTTTGAGACAGGGGGCAGATACGCAGTATTTT. Encoded protein: CASSLRQGADTQYF.